A selection of T cell receptor beta chains follows, all from one sample in a study of blood T cell repertoires in COVID-19. Using immunoSEQ multiplex PCR, the repertoire was profiled, and TCRdb retains in-frame clones only, with some absent. The sample carries nearly 80,000 clones, around nine tenths recorded once. Sequenced: peripheral blood. These receptors all come from an elderly woman with acute or convalescent COVID-19. CDR3s include the opening cysteine and the closing phenylalanine or tryptophan. A D gene is named only where the DNA matches it firmly. The size of a clone is reported for some rows only, either as once, few or many, or as a class for expanded clones.

length	V	size	D	J	DNA	CDR3
13	TRBV7-9	.	.	TRBJ2-2	TGTGCCAGCAGCTGGCAATCCACCGGGGAGCTGTTTTTT	CASSWQSTGELFF
14	TRBV6-5	.	.	TRBJ1-1	TGTGCCAGCAGCCAAAAAGGGGTGAACACTGAAGCTTTCTTT	CASSQKGVNTEAFF
15	TRBV5-4	.	TRBD1	TRBJ2-7	TGTGCCAGCAGCCTTAGGTGGGACAGGTTGGGAGAGCAGTACTTC	CASSLRWDRLGEQYF
16	TRBV9	.	.	TRBJ2-2	TGTGCCAGCAGCGTATATTGGGGAGTGAACACCGGGGAGCTGTTTTTT	CASSVYWGVNTGELFF
16	TRBV3-1/TRBV3-2	.	TRBD1	TRBJ2-1	TGTGCCAGCAGAGAAGGGGACAGGTCGTACAACAGTGAGCAGTTCTTC	CASREGDRSYNSEQFF
15	TRBV4-2	.	.	TRBJ2-1	TGTGCCAGCAGCCCCGGGTTAGACTCCTACAATGAGCAGTTCTTC	CASSPGLDSYNEQFF
15	TRBV7-8	.	.	TRBJ1-6	TGTGCCAGCAGCTTAAATGCAGGGCGACTCTCACCCCTCCACTTT	CASSLNAGRLSPLHF
13	TRBV4-3	.	.	TRBJ1-2	TGCGCCAGCAGAGACAGGACTAACTATGGCTACACCTTC	CASRDRTNYGYTF
15	TRBV5-6	.	TRBD1	TRBJ1-4	TGTGCCAGCAGCACCACGACAGGGTTGAATGAAAAACTGTTTTTT	CASSTTTGLNEKLFF
16	TRBV6-1	.	TRBD2	TRBJ2-3	TGTGCCAGCAGTGTCCGACTAGCGGGGGGGCAGGATACGCAGTATTTT	CASSVRLAGGQDTQYF
12	TRBV4-1	.	.	TRBJ1-2	TGCGCCAGCAGCCCCCCGGGCTATGGCTACACCTTC	CASSPPGYGYTF
15	TRBV7-9	.	TRBD1	TRBJ1-2	TGTGCCAGCTCCTCCGACCTTACAGGGGCTTGGGGCTACACCTTC	CASSSDLTGAWGYTF
15	TRBV18	once	.	TRBJ2-2	TGTGCCAGCTCACCACCGAGTCGGGGGACCGGGGAGCTGTTTTTT	CASSPPSRGTGELFF
15	TRBV20-1	.	.	TRBJ1-5	TGCAGTGCTAGTGGGGCGGTGGGGGCCAATCAGCCCCAGCATTTT	CSASGAVGANQPQHF
12	TRBV5-4	.	.	TRBJ1-1	TGTGCCAGCAGCCAAAAGAACACTGAAGCTTTCTTT	CASSQKNTEAFF
13	TRBV4-2	.	.	TRBJ2-3	TGTGCCAGCAGCCAAGACCCTGGCGGTACGCAGTATTTT	CASSQDPGGTQYF
14	TRBV7-9	.	TRBD2	TRBJ2-1	TGTGCCAGCAGCCCGGGACTAGCCTTAGGGGAGCAGTTCTTC	CASSPGLALGEQFF
14	TRBV5-8	once	.	TRBJ1-4	TGTGCCAGCAGCCTACAGGGCTTAGGAGAAAAACTGTTTTTT	CASSLQGLGEKLFF
13	TRBV6-5	few	.	TRBJ2-6	TGTGCCAGCCAGCGCACTGGGGCCAACGTCCTGACTTTC	CASQRTGANVLTF
15	TRBV9	.	.	TRBJ1-2	TGTGCCAGCAGCGAAGCGGGGGCGTATAACTATGGCTACACCTTC	CASSEAGAYNYGYTF
15	TRBV6-5	.	TRBD2	TRBJ2-1	TGTGCCAGCAGTTCCGGGCTAGCGGAGGCCAATGAGCAGTTCTTC	CASSSGLAEANEQFF
16	TRBV5-1	.	TRBD1	TRBJ1-3	TGCGCCAGCAGCTTTTCGGGACAGGGGCAAGGAAACACCATATATTTT	CASSFSGQGQGNTIYF
16	TRBV6-2/TRBV6-3	.	TRBD1	TRBJ2-7	TGTGCCAGCAGTTACGCTCCCGGGACAGGGGCCCACGAGCAGTACTTC	CASSYAPGTGAHEQYF
16	TRBV29-1	.	.	TRBJ1-2	TGCAGCGTTGAAGATCAACTCAAATCGGTAAACTATGGCTACACCTTC	CSVEDQLKSVNYGYTF
13	TRBV3-1/TRBV3-2	.	.	TRBJ2-7	TGTGCCAGCAGCCAAGTGGGAAGGCAGGGCGTCTCCTTC	CASSQVGRQGVSF
14	TRBV5-1	.	TRBD2	TRBJ2-7	TGCGCCAGCAGCTTGAGTAGCGGGAGCTACGAGCAGTACTTC	CASSLSSGSYEQYF
14	TRBV5-1	.	.	TRBJ1-1	TGCGCCAGCGAAGCGTCGGGAGGGGACACTGAAGCTTTCTTT	CASEASGGDTEAFF
14	TRBV19	.	TRBD1	TRBJ1-2	TGTGCCAGTAGTCCAAGGACAGGGGGGAATGGCTACACCTTC	CASSPRTGGNGYTF
14	TRBV3-1/TRBV3-2	.	.	TRBJ1-3	TGTGCCAGCAGCCCCTCGTCGGCTGGAAACACCATATATTTT	CASSPSSAGNTIYF
16	TRBV4-2	.	TRBD1	TRBJ2-7	TGTGCCAGCAGCCAAGGGGACAGGGTTCAGGACTACGAGCAGTACTTC	CASSQGDRVQDYEQYF
17	TRBV19	.	TRBD2	TRBJ2-1	TGTGCCAGTAGACCCGCCGGACTAGTCTTGTCCTACAATGAGCAGTTCTTC	CASRPAGLVLSYNEQFF
15	TRBV23-1	.	TRBD1	TRBJ2-4	TGCGCCAGCAGCCGCGTACAGGGGTCCAAAAACATTCAGTACTTC	CASSRVQGSKNIQYF
15	TRBV5-1	.	.	TRBJ1-5	TGCGCCAGCAGCTTGGCAGGCCAGTTCAATCAGCCCCAGCATTTT	CASSLAGQFNQPQHF
17	TRBV24-1	.	.	TRBJ2-1	TGTGCCACCAGTGATTGGGGGGGGCCAAATACTTACAATGAGCAGTTCTTC	CATSDWGGPNTYNEQFF
15	TRBV5-1	.	TRBD1	TRBJ1-6	TGCGCCAGCAGCACGGGACAGGGCTATAATTCACCCCTCCACTTT	CASSTGQGYNSPLHF
18	TRBV4-1	.	.	TRBJ1-4	TGCGCCAGCAGCCAAGAGACCCCCGTGCGGGCAACTAATGAAAAACTGTTTTTT	CASSQETPVRATNEKLFF
14	TRBV7-8	.	.	TRBJ1-1	TGTGCCAGCAGCTTACAGGGGAAGTTCACTGAAGCTTTCTTT	CASSLQGKFTEAFF
14	TRBV5-1	.	TRBD2	TRBJ2-7	TGCGCCAGCAGCTTGGGGGCTAGCGGACTCGAGCAGTACTTC	CASSLGASGLEQYF
15	TRBV7-9	.	.	TRBJ2-3	TGTGCCAGCAGCCCCTCGGGGACAAGCACAGATACGCAGTATTTT	CASSPSGTSTDTQYF
14	TRBV29-1	.	TRBD2	TRBJ2-1	TGCAGTCACACCTTGACTAGCGGGGGTAATGAGCAGTTCTTC	CSHTLTSGGNEQFF
15	TRBV15	once	.	TRBJ1-2	TGTGCCACCAGCAGAGGGGCAGGGGAGATATATGGCTACACCTTC	CATSRGAGEIYGYTF
14	TRBV10-3	.	.	TRBJ1-6	TGTGCCATCAGTGAGTCACAGGATTATTCACCCCTCCACTTT	CAISESQDYSPLHF
18	TRBV16	.	.	TRBJ2-4	TGTGCCAGCAGCCAAGAAGTCGGAGCCAATCTAGCCAAAAACATTCAGTACTTC	CASSQEVGANLAKNIQYF
15	TRBV6-1	.	.	TRBJ1-4	TGTGCCAGCAGTGATAGGGGGATCGCTAATGAAAAACTGTTTTTT	CASSDRGIANEKLFF
13	TRBV10-2	.	.	TRBJ1-6	TGCGCCAGCTGTAGTAAGGGGAGGTCACCCCTCCACTTT	CASCSKGRSPLHF
20	TRBV9	.	TRBD2	TRBJ2-5	TGTGCCAGCAGCGTAGCGCCGGGAGCGGGGTATAGAGGGGTTCAAGAGACCCAGTACTTC	CASSVAPGAGYRGVQETQYF
14	TRBV11-1	.	.	TRBJ1-2	TGTGCCAGCAGCTTGGCAGGGATTAACTATGGCTACACCTTC	CASSLAGINYGYTF
15	TRBV3-1/TRBV3-2	.	.	TRBJ1-1	TGTGCCAGCAGCCTCCTAGGAGGGGCCGACACTGAAGCTTTCTTT	CASSLLGGADTEAFF
12	TRBV7-9	.	.	TRBJ2-3	TGTGCCGGAAAGGGGGTAGGAGATACGCAGTATTTT	CAGKGVGDTQYF
16	TRBV3-1/TRBV3-2	.	TRBD1	TRBJ2-7	TGTGCCAGCAGCCAAAGTATCTGGACAGGGATCGACGAGCAGTACTTC	CASSQSIWTGIDEQYF
14	TRBV7-9	.	.	TRBJ2-1	TGTGCCAGCAGCCCGTCCGGGATAACCAATGAGCAGTTCTTC	CASSPSGITNEQFF